Presented here are 3 T cell receptor beta chains from one specimen sequenced in a study of spatial heterogeneity in lung cancer. Time point here: sample taken at primary tumor resection. TCRdb itself ran the 5' RACE reads through MiXCR, one entry per CDR3 protein. The table lists 20,000 or so distinct CDR3 sequences, around 3.2% of them singletons. Here the sequenced sample was PBMCs, taken at surgery. The source of these receptors is a female donor with early-stage non-small cell lung cancer.

This clonotype was picked up many times. The chain employs TRBV28 and TRBJ2-7, with D possibly TRBD1 on 5 matching bases. From germline, CDR1 is MDHEN and CDR2 SYDVKM. The CDR3 length is 16 residues. Trimming cost V 5 bases and J 0 bases, with 17 bases left between them. In DNA, the CDR3 is TGTGCCAGCAGTCTCCCATTGGACACGAGCTCCTACGAGCAGTACTTC. It encodes CASSLPLDTSSYEQYF.

The table lists this clonotype with many counts. The V gene is TRBV7-9, the J gene TRBJ2-5; 7 positions agree with TRBD2. V lost 5 bases to trimming and J lost 5 bases; unmatched junction nucleotides: 8. The germline V gene has CDR1 SEHNR and CDR2 FQNEAQ (reference sequence). The CDR3 spans 14 residues. For the CDR3, the DNA is TGTGCCAGCAGCACGGGGCGCGGGAGTGAGACCCAGTACTTC. This codes for CASSTGRGSETQYF. The variable domain in full, with the rest retrieved from reference TRBV7-9 and TRBJ2-5, is DTGVSQNPRHKITKRGQNVTFRCDPISEHNRLYWYRQTLGQGPEFLTYFQNEAQLEKSRLLSDRFSAERPKGSFSTLEIQRTEQGDSAMYLCASSTGRGSETQYFGPGTRLLVL.

This clonotype showed up many times. This chain connects TRBV6-2 or TRBV6-3 to TRBJ1-1; weak D call: TRBD1 (5 bases). V dropped 6 bases and J dropped 1 base, with 15 bases sitting between them. Germline-derived CDR1 and CDR2 are MNHEY and SVGEGT. The CDR3 has 15 residues. In nucleotides, the CDR3 is TGTGCCAGCAGGAAACCGGGACTCCCGAACACTGAAGCTTTCTTT. Residues: CASRKPGLPNTEAFF.